This record covers a single TCR beta chain. The data originate from a study of response to subunit inactivated influenza vaccine. TCRdb fed the RT-PCR reads into MiXCR, producing one record per CDR3 protein. This sample has about 540,000 distinct CDR3 sequences, with around 21% found just once. The CDR3 loop spans 12 amino acids. V lost 5 bases to trimming and J lost 3 bases, with 5 bases between them. The germline gives CDR1 DFQATT, CDR2 SNEGSKA (reference sequence). These same data were also listed under a study on T cells expressing NK-cell markers. This second study notes: Synthesis of TCR beta cDNA relied on 5'RACE template switching carrying UMIs. Sequencing covered eight donors, seven HCMV-seropositive and one seronegative. As a fraction of CD8+ T cells, dominant NKG2C+ clonotypes reached about 1.0-7.5% in six donors.

The starting material was CD4+ T cells sorted from PBMCs, obtained 11 to 12 days after vaccination. The rearrangement uses TRBV20-1 and TRBJ2-6; D uncertain. The clonotype originates from a man aged 50-60 years who received an inactivated influenza vaccine. CDR3 DNA sequence: TGCAGTGCTCCTAGTGGGGCCAACGTCCTGACTTTC. It specifies CSAPSGANVLTF.